This TCR beta chain emerged from a study of CD8+CD57+ T cells in acquired aplastic anemia. In the study overall: Healthy donors had, on average, around 9.9 million reads for their CD4+ cells.

Investigators profiled TCR beta VDJ and CDR3 from genomic DNA template. TCRdb ran MiXCR on the reads and lists one entry per CDR3 protein. The table includes hundreds of thousands of distinct CDR3 sequences, under 80% detected once. Trimming cost V 7 bases and J 2 bases, with 18 bases left between them. This CDR3 region has 15 residues. The germline CDR1 and CDR2 sequences are MNHEY and SVGAGI. This clonotype was obtained from a human donor in good health, serving as a control. The chain carries TRBV6-5 and TRBJ2-7; D is perhaps TRBD1 or TRBD2 (5 bases each). The sample was sorted CD4+, CD8+, or CD8+CD57+ T cells (not recorded which) from PBMCs. CDR3 DNA sequence: TGTGCCAGCAAACGAGAGGGGCTCCGGGCCTACGAGCAGTACTTC. Encoded protein: CASKREGLRAYEQYF.